The source of this T cell receptor (beta chain) is a study of Graves' ophthalmopathy and Graves' hyperthyroidism. Whole-study results and caveats: Appearing in blood as well were most expanded thyroid clonotypes above 0.001 frequency. Researchers report that a 13-signature model separated ophthalmopathy from stable hyperthyroidism, posting about 87% sensitivity and about 80% specificity.

As the template, RNA transcripts were used to amplify TCR beta CDR3 regions. First-round RT-PCR employed HTBI primers, with a second-round multiplex PCR after it. TCRdb itself ran the multiplex PCR reads through MiXCR, one entry per CDR3 protein. The sample lists around 400,000 distinct CDR3 sequences; around 18% were seen once. Germline V gene sequence: CDR1 DFQATT, CDR2 SNEGSKA (reference sequence). This CDR3 comprises 13 residues. V was cut by 5 bases and J by 6 bases, with 14 bases left in between. There are many counts of this clonotype. The target antigen is unknown. The sequence came from a woman between 18 and 30 years old with Graves' ophthalmopathy. The chain joins TRBV20-1 to TRBJ1-5, with unresolved D. The specimen sequenced was peripheral blood. CDR3 DNA sequence: TGCAGTGCTTGGGTCAAGGAGTTTCAGCCCCAGCATTTT. This sequence encodes CSAWVKEFQPQHF.